The 11 T cell receptor beta chains below were found in one sample sequenced in a study of T-cell reconstitution after alpha-beta-depleted transplantation in children (dated by TCRdb to between 2015 and 2016). Libraries were built with PCR. Reads for this sample came from an Illumina HiSeq 2500. Molecular barcoding was employed in the preparation of TCR libraries, with unique molecular identifiers being used to normalize TCRbeta repertoire quantification. TCRdb reworked the public reads: Q25 trimming with fastp, MiXCR clone assembly, productive beta chains retained. Each CDR3 protein gets just one entry, which takes the most common genes and DNA from the rows behind it. For this sample the table gives some 500,000 distinct CDR3 sequences, of which roughly 18% were detected only once. The top ten clones comprise approximately 3% of the sample. The material was PBMCs from the stem cell graft donor, obtained from the stem cell graft. These receptors all come from a human donor who donated a stem cell graft to a child with acute lymphoblastic leukemia.

This chain links TRBV7-7 with TRBJ2-2, with D unclear. The germline V and J ends were trimmed by 1 base and 1 base, with 10 bases remaining between them. The CDR3 is made up of 16 amino acids. CDR1 is SSHAT and CDR2 is FNYEAQ in the germline V gene (reference sequence). DNA of the CDR3: TGTGCCAGCAGCTTAGGTTCAGCACAGAACACCGGGGAGCTGTTTTTT. Its translation: CASSLGSAQNTGELFF.

The CDR3 region is CASSLRLAGGPTTDTQYF. CDR3 nucleotide sequence: TGCGCCAGCAGCTTGAGACTAGCGGGAGGGCCTACCACAGATACGCAGTATTTT. This chain uses TRBV5-1 with TRBJ2-3; 14 positions match TRBD2. This CDR3 spans 18 amino acids. Germline CDR1 is SGHRS and CDR2 is YFSETQ. V was pared by 1 base and J by 2 bases, with 6 bases of the junction left unmatched.

The chain has TRBV18 and TRBJ1-5, with TRBD1 identical over 7 bases. V lost 1 base, J lost 5 bases, and 5 bases stayed unmatched. This CDR3 has 15 amino acids. Germline-derived CDR1 and CDR2 are KGHSH and LQKENI. This CDR3 is CASSPQGASDQPQHF. DNA for the CDR3: TGTGCCAGCTCACCACAGGGGGCGTCGGATCAGCCCCAGCATTTT.

The chain couples TRBV29-1 to TRBJ2-1; the D gene is possibly TRBD1 (5 bases). V was clipped by 4 bases and J by 6 bases, with 10 bases between them. The CDR3 loop spans 12 amino acids. CDR1 SQVTM and CDR2 ANQGSEA come from the germline V gene. The CDR3 coding sequence is TGCAGCGTTGTGCCAGGGTCCAATGAGCAGTTCTTC. Residues: CSVVPGSNEQFF.

The genes are TRBV29-1 and TRBJ2-1; 9 positions match TRBD1. This CDR3 has 16 amino acids. V lost 1 base to trimming and J lost 0 bases; unmatched junction nucleotides: 4. Germline-derived CDR1 and CDR2 are SQVTM and ANQGSEA. CDR3 residues: CSVEAGQGRSYNEQFF. In DNA, the CDR3 is TGCAGCGTTGAAGCGGGACAGGGCCGCTCCTACAATGAGCAGTTCTTC.

J is TRBJ1-1 and V is TRBV27; D is possibly TRBD1 (5 bases). CDR3 length: 14 residues. Germline lookup yields CDR1 MNHEY and CDR2 SMNVEV (reference sequence). Between the trimmed V and J ends, which lost 5 bases and 1 base, there was a span of 11 bases. CDR3 coding DNA: TGTGCCAGCAGTAGCAGGGATTGGAACACTGAAGCTTTCTTT. This encodes CASSSRDWNTEAFF.

This clonotype was counted only a few times. The genes are TRBV12-3 or TRBV12-4 and TRBJ1-1, with a weak D call TRBD1 (5 bases). The V and J ends lost 6 bases and 5 bases respectively, with 16 bases between them. The CDR3 totals 14 residues. Written as DNA, the CDR3 is TGTGCCAGCAGCCCGGGGGGGGTCGGTACTGAAGCTTTCTTT. Protein sequence: CASSPGGVGTEAFF.

The genes are TRBV20-1 and TRBJ1-4, with unresolved D. Germline values: CDR1 DFQATT, CDR2 SNEGSKA (reference sequence). The CDR3 length is 14 residues. V gave up 0 bases and J gave up 8 bases, with 13 bases separating them. The CDR3 bases are TGCAGTGCTAGAGAAGGCTCACGAGGGGAAAAACTGTTTTTT. Protein: CSAREGSRGEKLFF.

The CDR3 protein is CASSLTVVYNEQFF. The CDR3 DNA reads as TGTGCCAGCAGTTTGACGGTAGTCTACAATGAGCAGTTCTTC. The V and J genes are TRBV12-3 or TRBV12-4 and TRBJ2-1, with unresolved D. The CDR3 runs 14 residues. Trimming stripped 3 bases from V and 3 bases from J, with 9 bases between.

This clonotype was seen more than once but under ten times. The rearrangement uses TRBV5-1 and TRBJ2-2, with D unresolved. The ends were cut back, 2 bases at V and 7 bases at J, with 18 bases in the middle. Germline CDR1 SGHRS, CDR2 YFSETQ. CDR3 length: 16 residues. The CDR3 sequence is CASSFLKQPPVGELFF. The CDR3 DNA sequence: TGCGCCAGCAGCTTTTTGAAACAACCTCCAGTCGGGGAGCTGTTTTTT.

A few counts support this clonotype. This sequence joins TRBV12-5 and TRBJ2-5; 7 bases are shared with TRBD2. With 7 bases clipped from V and 6 bases from J, the junction kept 14 bases outside the gene matches. The CDR3 sequence is 15 residues long. Germline V gene data show CDR1 as LGHNT and CDR2 as FRNRAP. The CDR3 sequence: CASAPVGSGMKTQYF. The CDR3 bases are TGTGCTAGTGCTCCAGTGGGGAGCGGGATGAAGACCCAGTACTTC.